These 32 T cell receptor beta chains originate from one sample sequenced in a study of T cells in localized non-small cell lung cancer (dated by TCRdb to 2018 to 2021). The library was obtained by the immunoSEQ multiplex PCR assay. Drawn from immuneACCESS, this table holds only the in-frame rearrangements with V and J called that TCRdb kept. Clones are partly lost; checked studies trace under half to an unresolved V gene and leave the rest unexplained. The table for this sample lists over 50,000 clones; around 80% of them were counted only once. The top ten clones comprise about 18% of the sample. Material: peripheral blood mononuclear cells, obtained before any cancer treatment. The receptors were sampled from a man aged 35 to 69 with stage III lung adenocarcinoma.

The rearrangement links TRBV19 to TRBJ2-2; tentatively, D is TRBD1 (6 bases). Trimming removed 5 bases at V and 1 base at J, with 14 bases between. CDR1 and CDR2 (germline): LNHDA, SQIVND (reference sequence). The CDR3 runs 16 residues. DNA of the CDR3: TGTGCCAGTAGTCTTTGGGGCAGGGGGAACACCGGGGAGCTGTTTTTT. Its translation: CASSLWGRGNTGELFF.

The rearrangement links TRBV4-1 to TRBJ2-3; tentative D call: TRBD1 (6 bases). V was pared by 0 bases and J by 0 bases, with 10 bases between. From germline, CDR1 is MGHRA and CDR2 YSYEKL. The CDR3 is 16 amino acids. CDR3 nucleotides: TGCGCCAGCAGCCAAGATGGGGGCACTAGCACAGATACGCAGTATTTT. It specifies CASSQDGGTSTDTQYF.

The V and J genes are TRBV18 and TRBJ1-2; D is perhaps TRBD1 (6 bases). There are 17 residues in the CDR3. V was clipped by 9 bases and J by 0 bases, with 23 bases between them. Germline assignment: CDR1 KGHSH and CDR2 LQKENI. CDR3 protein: CASSMETGSQANYGYTF. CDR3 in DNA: TGTGCCAGTTCCATGGAGACAGGCTCCCAGGCTAACTATGGCTACACCTTC.

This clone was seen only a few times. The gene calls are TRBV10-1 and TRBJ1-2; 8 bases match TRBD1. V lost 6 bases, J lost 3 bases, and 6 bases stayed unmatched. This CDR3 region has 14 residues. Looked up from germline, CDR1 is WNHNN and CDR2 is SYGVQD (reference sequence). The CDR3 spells CASRQDRDDYGYTF. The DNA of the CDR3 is TGCGCCAGCAGACAGGACAGGGATGACTATGGCTACACCTTC.

CDR3 amino acids: CASSGRLAGDTDTQYF. The CDR3 DNA is TGTGCCAGCAGTGGTCGACTAGCGGGAGACACAGATACGCAGTATTTT. This sequence joins TRBV6-1 and TRBJ2-3; 12 bases line up with TRBD2. V gave up 4 bases and J gave up 2 bases; unmatched junction bases: 4. The CDR3 is 16 amino acids. Per germline, CDR1 MNHNS and CDR2 SASEGT.

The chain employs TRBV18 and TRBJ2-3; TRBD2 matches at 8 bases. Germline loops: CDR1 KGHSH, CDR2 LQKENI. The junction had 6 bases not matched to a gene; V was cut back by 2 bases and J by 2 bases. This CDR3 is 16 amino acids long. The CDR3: CASSPSASGFTDTQYF. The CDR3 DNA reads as TGTGCCAGCTCACCATCAGCTAGCGGGTTCACAGATACGCAGTATTTT.

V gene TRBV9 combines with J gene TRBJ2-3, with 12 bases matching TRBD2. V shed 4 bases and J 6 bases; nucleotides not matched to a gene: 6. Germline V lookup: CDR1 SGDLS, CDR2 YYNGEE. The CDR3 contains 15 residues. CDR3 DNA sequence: TGTGCCAGCAGCTTTACCGGGACTAGCGGGGATACGCAGTATTTT. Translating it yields CASSFTGTSGDTQYF.

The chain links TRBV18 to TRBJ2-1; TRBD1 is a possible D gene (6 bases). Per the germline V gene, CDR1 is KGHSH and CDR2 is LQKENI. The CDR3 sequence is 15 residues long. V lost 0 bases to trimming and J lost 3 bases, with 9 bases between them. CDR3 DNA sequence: TGTGCCAGCTCACCACCGCAGGGGAGCTACAATGAGCAGTTCTTC. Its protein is CASSPPQGSYNEQFF.

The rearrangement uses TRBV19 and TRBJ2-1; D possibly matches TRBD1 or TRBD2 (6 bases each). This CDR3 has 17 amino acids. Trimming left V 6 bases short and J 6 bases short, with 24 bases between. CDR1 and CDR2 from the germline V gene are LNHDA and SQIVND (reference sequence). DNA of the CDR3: TGTGCCAGTAGCACAGGGTACTCGCAGGAGGGACCCAATGAGCAGTTCTTC. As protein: CASSTGYSQEGPNEQFF.

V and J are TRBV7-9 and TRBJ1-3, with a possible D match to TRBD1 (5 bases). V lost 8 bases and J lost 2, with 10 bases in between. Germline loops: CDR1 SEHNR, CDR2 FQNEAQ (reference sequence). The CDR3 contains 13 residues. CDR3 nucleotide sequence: TGTGCCAGCCTCGAGGGGACTGGAAACACCATATATTTT. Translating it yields CASLEGTGNTIYF.

The CDR3 DNA reads as TGTGCCAGCAGCCAAGATTCCGGACTTCGCACAGATACGCAGTATTTT. Amino acid sequence: CASSQDSGLRTDTQYF. The V and J genes are TRBV14 and TRBJ2-3, with D tentatively TRBD2 (5 bases). Germline assignment: CDR1 SGHDN and CDR2 FVKESK. The CDR3 spans 16 residues. Trimming pared 0 bases from V and 1 base from J, leaving 11 bases between.

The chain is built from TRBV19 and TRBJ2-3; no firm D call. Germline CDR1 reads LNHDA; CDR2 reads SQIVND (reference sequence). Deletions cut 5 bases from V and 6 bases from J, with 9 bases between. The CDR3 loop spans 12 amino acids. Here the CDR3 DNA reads TGTGCCAGTAGTCCCCAGTGGGATACGCAGTATTTT. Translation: CASSPQWDTQYF. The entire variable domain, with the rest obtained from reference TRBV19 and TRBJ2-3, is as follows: DGGITQSPKYLFRKEGQNVTLSCEQNLNHDAMYWYRQDPGQGLRLIYYSQIVNDFQKGDIAEGYSVSREKKESFPLTVTSAQKNPTAFYLCASSPQWDTQYFGPGTRLTVL.

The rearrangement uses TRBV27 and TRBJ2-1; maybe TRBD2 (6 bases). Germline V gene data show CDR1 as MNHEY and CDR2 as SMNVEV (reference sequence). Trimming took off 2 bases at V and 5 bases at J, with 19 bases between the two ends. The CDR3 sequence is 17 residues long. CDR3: CASSLDGWREVHNEQFF. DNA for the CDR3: TGTGCCAGCAGTTTAGACGGATGGCGGGAAGTTCACAATGAGCAGTTCTTC.

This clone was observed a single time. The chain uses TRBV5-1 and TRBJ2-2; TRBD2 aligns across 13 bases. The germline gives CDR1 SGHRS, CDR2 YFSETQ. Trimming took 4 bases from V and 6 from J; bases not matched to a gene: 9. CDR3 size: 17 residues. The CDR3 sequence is CASSQTSGGHRSGELFF. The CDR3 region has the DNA TGCGCCAGCAGCCAGACTAGCGGGGGGCACCGATCCGGGGAGCTGTTTTTT.

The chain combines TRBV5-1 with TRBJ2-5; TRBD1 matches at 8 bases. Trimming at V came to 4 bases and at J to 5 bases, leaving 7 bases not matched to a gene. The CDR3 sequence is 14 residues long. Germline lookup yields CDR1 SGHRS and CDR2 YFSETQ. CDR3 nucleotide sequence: TGCGCCAGCAGCGCTCAGGGGGCCCAGGAGACCCAGTACTTC. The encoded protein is CASSAQGAQETQYF.

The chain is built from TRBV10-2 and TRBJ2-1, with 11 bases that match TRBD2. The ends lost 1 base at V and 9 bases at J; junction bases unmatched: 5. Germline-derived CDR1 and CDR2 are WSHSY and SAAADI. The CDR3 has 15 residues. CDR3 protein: CASSEYSGGAGEQFF. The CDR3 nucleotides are TGCGCCAGCAGTGAGTATAGCGGGGGGGCCGGTGAGCAGTTCTTC.

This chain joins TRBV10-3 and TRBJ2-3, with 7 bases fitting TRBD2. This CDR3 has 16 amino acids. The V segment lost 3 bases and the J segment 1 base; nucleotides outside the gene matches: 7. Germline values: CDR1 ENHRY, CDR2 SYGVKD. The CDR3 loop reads CAISDPSGVGTDTQYF. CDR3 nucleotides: TGTGCCATCAGTGATCCCAGCGGGGTGGGCACAGATACGCAGTATTTT.

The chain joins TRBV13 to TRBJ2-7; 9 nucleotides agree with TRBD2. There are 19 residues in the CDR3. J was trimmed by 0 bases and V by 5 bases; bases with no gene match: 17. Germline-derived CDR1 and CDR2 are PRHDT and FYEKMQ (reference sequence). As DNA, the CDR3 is TGTGCCAGCAGCCACACAGCCCCTCATGCGGGGGGGAGCTCCTACGAGCAGTACTTC. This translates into CASSHTAPHAGGSSYEQYF. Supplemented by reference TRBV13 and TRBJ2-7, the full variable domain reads AAGVIQSPRHLIKEKRETATLKCYPIPRHDTVYWYQQGPGQDPQFLISFYEKMQSDKGSIPDRFSAQQFSDYHSELNMSSLELGDSALYFCASSHTAPHAGGSSYEQYFGPGTRLTVT.

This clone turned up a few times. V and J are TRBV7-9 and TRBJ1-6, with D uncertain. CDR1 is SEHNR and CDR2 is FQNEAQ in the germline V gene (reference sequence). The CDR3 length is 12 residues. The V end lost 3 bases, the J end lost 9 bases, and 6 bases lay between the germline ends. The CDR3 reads CASSFKSSPLHF. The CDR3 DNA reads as TGTGCCAGCAGCTTTAAAAGTTCACCCCTCCACTTT.

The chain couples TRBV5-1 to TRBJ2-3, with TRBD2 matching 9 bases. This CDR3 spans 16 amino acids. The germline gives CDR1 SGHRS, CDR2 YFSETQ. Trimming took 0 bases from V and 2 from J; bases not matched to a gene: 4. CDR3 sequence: CASSLVAGADTDTQYF. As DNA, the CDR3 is TGCGCCAGCAGCTTGGTAGCGGGGGCCGACACAGATACGCAGTATTTT.

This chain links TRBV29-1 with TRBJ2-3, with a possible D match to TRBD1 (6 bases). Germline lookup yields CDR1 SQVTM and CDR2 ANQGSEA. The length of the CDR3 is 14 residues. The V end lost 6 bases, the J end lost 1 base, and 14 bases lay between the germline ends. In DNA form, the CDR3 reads TGCAGCGTGGCTACAGGGTTCGGCACAGATACGCAGTATTTT. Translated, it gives CSVATGFGTDTQYF.

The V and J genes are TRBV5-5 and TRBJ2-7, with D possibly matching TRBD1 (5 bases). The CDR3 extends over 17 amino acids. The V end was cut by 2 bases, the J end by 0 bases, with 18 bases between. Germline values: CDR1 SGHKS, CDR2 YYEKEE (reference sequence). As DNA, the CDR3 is TGTGCCAGCAGCTTCGACGCAGGGCAGGGAAGCTCCTACGAGCAGTACTTC. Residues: CASSFDAGQGSSYEQYF.

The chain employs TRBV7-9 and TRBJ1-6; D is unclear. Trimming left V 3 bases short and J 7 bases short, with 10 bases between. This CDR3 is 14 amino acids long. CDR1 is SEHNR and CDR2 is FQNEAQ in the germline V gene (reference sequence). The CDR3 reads CASSLYGENSPLHF. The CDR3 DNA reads TGTGCCAGCAGCTTGTATGGGGAAAATTCACCCCTCCACTTT.

CDR3 residues: CASSSGTGGYEQFF. CDR3 in DNA: TGTGCCAGCTCATCCGGGACAGGGGGATATGAGCAGTTCTTC. The rearrangement uses TRBV18 and TRBJ2-1; 11 nucleotides match TRBD1. CDR3 size: 14 residues. Germline CDR1 reads KGHSH; CDR2 reads LQKENI. Trimming removed 5 bases from V and 8 bases from J; junction bases left unmatched: 5.

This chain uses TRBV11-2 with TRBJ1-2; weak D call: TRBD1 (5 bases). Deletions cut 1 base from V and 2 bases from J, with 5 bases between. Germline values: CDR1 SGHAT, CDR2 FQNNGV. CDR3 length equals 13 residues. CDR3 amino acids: CASSLGDNYGYTF. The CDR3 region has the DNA TGTGCCAGCAGCTTAGGGGACAACTATGGCTACACCTTC.

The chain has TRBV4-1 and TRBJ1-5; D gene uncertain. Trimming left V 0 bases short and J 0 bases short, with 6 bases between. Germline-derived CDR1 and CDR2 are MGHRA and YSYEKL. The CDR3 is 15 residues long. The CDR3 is CASSQEAYSNQPQHF. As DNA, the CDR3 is TGCGCCAGCAGCCAAGAAGCTTATAGCAATCAGCCCCAGCATTTT.

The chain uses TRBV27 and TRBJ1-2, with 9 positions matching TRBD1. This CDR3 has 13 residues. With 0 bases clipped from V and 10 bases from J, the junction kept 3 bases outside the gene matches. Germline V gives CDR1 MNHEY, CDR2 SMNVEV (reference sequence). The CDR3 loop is CASSLSGTGIYTF. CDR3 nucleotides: TGTGCCAGCAGTTTATCGGGGACAGGGATCTACACCTTC.

CDR3 coding DNA: TGTGCCAGCAGCTTTGGGGTCGAGCAGTACTTC. This translates into CASSFGVEQYF. The chain is built from TRBV7-9 and TRBJ2-7, with D uncertain. Deletions cut 3 bases from V and 6 bases from J, with 6 bases between. CDR1 SEHNR and CDR2 FQNEAQ come from the germline V gene (reference sequence). The CDR3 length is 11 residues.

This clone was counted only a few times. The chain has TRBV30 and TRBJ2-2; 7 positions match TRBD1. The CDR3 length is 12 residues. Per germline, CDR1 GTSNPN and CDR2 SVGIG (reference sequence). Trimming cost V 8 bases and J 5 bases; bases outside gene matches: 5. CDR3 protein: CARDRATGELFF. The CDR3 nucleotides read TGTGCCCGGGACAGAGCTACCGGGGAGCTGTTTTTT.

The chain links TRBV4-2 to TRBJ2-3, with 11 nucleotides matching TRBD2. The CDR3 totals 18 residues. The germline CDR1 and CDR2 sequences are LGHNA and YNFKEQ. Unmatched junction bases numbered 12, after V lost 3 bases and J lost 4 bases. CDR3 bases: TGTGCCAGCAGCCATCCCCCCCCTCTAGCGGGAGGTCCAGATACGCAGTATTTT. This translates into CASSHPPPLAGGPDTQYF.

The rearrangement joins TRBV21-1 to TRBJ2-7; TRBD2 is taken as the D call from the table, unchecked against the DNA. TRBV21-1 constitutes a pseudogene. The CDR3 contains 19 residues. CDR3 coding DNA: TGTGCCAGCAGCAAACCCAAACTAGGGGGGGAACCACTATCCTACGAGCAGTACTTC. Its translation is CASSKPKLGGEPLSYEQYF.

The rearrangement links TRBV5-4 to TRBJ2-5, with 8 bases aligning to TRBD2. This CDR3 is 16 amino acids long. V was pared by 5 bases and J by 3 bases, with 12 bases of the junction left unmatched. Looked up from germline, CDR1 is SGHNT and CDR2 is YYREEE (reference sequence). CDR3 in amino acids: CASSFLGGALKETQYF. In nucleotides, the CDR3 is TGTGCCAGCAGTTTTCTCGGGGGGGCTCTCAAAGAGACCCAGTACTTC.